Described below is a single T cell receptor beta chain sequence and its context. The CDR3 runs to 15 residues. Per the germline V gene, CDR1 is SGDLS and CDR2 is YYNGEE. V lost 4 bases, J lost 1 base, and 5 bases stayed unmatched. The primer mix had 60 Vbeta and 13 Jbeta primers. The protocol was immunoSEQ multiplex PCR, while the TCRdb copy is restricted to in-frame clones and leaves out a portion. In all, the sample yields 45,000 to 55,000 clones. The sample comes from a study of cytomegalovirus exposure and HLA in healthy donors. The sequenced sample consisted of PBMCs. This sequence originates from a woman aged 50 to 65 in good health and CMV-seropositive. This sequence joins TRBV9 and TRBJ1-2, with 9 bases matching TRBD1. This CDR3 reads CASSPRTGVNYGYTF. The CDR3 bases are TGTGCCAGCAGCCCTCGGACAGGGGTTAACTATGGCTACACCTTC.